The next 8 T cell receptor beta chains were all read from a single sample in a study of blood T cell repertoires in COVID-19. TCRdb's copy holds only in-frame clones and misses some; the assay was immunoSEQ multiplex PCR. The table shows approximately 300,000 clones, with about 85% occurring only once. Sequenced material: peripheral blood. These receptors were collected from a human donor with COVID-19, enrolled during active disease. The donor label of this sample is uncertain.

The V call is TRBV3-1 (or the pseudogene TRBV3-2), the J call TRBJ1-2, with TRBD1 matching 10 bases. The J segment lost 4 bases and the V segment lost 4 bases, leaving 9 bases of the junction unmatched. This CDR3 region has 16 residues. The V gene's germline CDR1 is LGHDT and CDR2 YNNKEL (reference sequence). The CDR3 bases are TGTGCCAGCAGCCGAAACCGGGACAGGGGTTTCTATGGCTACACCTTC. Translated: CASSRNRDRGFYGYTF.

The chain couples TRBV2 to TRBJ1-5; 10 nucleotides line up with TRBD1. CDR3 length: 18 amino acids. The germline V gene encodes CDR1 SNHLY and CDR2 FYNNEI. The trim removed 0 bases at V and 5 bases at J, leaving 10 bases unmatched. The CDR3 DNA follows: TGTGCCAGCAGTGAAGCGCCGGGACAGGGGAATGGGGATCAGCCCCAGCATTTT. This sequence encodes CASSEAPGQGNGDQPQHF.

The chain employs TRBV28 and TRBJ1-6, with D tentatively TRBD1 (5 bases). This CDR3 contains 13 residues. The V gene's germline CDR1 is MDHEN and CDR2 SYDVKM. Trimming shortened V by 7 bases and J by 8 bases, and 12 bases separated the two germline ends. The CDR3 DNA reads TGTGCCAGCACCTCGGGGGGTTATTCACCCCTCCACTTT. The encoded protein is CASTSGGYSPLHF.

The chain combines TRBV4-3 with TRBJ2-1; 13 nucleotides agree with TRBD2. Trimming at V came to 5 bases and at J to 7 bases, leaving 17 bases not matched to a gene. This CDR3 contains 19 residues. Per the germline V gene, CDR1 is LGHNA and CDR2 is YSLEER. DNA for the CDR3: TGCGCCAGCAGCTTACGTACTTCAAATCGACTAGCGGGAGGAAATGAGCAGTTCTTC. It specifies CASSLRTSNRLAGGNEQFF.

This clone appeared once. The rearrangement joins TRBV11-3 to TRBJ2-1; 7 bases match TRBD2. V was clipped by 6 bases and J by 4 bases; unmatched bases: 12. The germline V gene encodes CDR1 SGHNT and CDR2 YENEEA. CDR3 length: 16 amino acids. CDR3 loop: CASSVWGGSSYNEQFF. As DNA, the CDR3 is TGTGCCAGCAGTGTTTGGGGCGGGAGTTCATACAATGAGCAGTTCTTC.

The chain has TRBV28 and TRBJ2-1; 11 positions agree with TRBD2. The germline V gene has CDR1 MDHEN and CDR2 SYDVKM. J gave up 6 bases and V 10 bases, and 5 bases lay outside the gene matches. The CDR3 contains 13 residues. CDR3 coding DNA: TGTGCCACTGGGACTAGCGGTCCCAATGAGCAGTTCTTC. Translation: CATGTSGPNEQFF.

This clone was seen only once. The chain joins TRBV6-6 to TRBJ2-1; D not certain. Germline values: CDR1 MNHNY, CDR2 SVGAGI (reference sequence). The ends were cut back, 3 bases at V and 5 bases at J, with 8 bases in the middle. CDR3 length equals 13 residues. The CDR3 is CASSYGGDNEQFF. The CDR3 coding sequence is TGTGCCAGCAGTTATGGTGGAGACAATGAGCAGTTCTTC.

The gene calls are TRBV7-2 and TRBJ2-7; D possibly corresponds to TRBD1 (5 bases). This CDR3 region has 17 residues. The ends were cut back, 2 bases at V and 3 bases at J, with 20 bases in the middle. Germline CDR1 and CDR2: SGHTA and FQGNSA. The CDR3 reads CASSLKPGRGTVYEQYF. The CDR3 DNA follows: TGTGCCAGCAGCTTAAAACCAGGGCGCGGTACCGTCTACGAGCAGTACTTC.